Following are 11 T cell receptor beta chains from one sample sequenced in a study of blood T cell repertoires in COVID-19. Assay: immunoSEQ multiplex PCR; the TCRdb copy retains only in-frame clones and omits some. The sample carries around 250,000 clones, approximately 90% recorded once. Sequenced: PBMCs or T cells enriched from blood (not recorded which). The source is a man aged 40-49 years who had been exposed to COVID-19.

The V and J genes are TRBV12-3 or TRBV12-4 and TRBJ2-7; no clear D gene. CDR3 length: 13 residues. The germline V and J ends were trimmed by 4 bases and 4 bases, with 11 bases remaining between them. CDR3 coding DNA: TGTGCCAGCAGTTCCGACACGATTTACGAGCAGTACTTC. The encoded protein is CASSSDTIYEQYF.

This clone was recorded only once. V and J are TRBV7-8 and TRBJ1-3, with D possibly TRBD1 on 6 matching bases. V was clipped by 5 bases and J by 0 bases, with 11 bases between them. Germline CDR1 and CDR2: SGHVS and FQNEAQ. This CDR3 has 15 residues. CDR3 sequence: CASSVTGTSGNTIYF. As DNA, the CDR3 is TGTGCCAGCAGCGTAACAGGGACCTCTGGAAACACCATATATTTT.

V and J are TRBV7-2 and TRBJ2-7; weak D call: TRBD1 (6 bases). There are 15 residues in the CDR3. Germline V gives CDR1 SGHTA, CDR2 FQGNSA. Deletions cut 1 base from V and 2 bases from J, with 12 bases between. The CDR3 DNA reads TGTGCCAGCAGCTTAGTTGACCGGACAGCCTACGAGCAGTACTTC. Translation gives CASSLVDRTAYEQYF.

The rearrangement uses TRBV6-5 and TRBJ1-1, with D hard to call. Germline V gives CDR1 MNHEY, CDR2 SVGAGI. The CDR3 totals 15 residues. The ends were cut back, 6 bases at V and 1 base at J, with 15 bases in the middle. The CDR3 coding sequence is TGTGCCAGCAGGACTGGAGTTGGTCAGAACACTGAAGCTTTCTTT. This translates into CASRTGVGQNTEAFF.

The gene calls are TRBV19 and TRBJ2-7, with D perhaps TRBD1 (5 bases). The V gene lost 3 bases and the J gene lost 0 bases, with 12 bases spanning the gap. Germline V gene sequence: CDR1 LNHDA, CDR2 SQIVND (reference sequence). The CDR3 contains 15 residues. Here the CDR3 reads CASSMGPGSSYEQYF. The CDR3 nucleotides read TGTGCCAGTAGTATGGGGCCGGGTAGCTCCTACGAGCAGTACTTC.

The V gene is TRBV9, the J gene TRBJ2-1; D possibly corresponds to TRBD1 (6 bases). Germline V gene data show CDR1 as SGDLS and CDR2 as YYNGEE. This CDR3 is 15 amino acids long. Trimming cost V 6 bases and J 1 base, with 14 bases left between them. CDR3 bases: TGTGCCAGCATGGCAGGGGCTAGTTCCTACAATGAGCAGTTCTTC. Its protein is CASMAGASSYNEQFF.

The V gene is TRBV27, the J gene TRBJ1-1; D perhaps matches TRBD1 (5 bases). Germline V CDR1 and CDR2: MNHEY, SMNVEV (reference sequence). The CDR3 has 13 residues. The germline V and J ends were trimmed by 5 bases and 0 bases, with 7 bases remaining between them. CDR3 region: CASSRGMNTEAFF. Written as DNA, the CDR3 is TGTGCCAGCAGTCGGGGGATGAACACTGAAGCTTTCTTT.

The chain links TRBV7-2 to TRBJ2-5; 12 positions agree with TRBD2. Germline V lookup: CDR1 SGHTA, CDR2 FQGNSA. The V and J ends lost 1 base and 4 bases, in that order; junction bases with no gene match: 1. The CDR3 is 15 amino acids. For the CDR3, the DNA is TGTGCCAGCAGCTTAGTGACTAGCGGGGGAGAGACCCAGTACTTC. It is translated as CASSLVTSGGETQYF.

V and J are TRBV28 and TRBJ1-1, with D maybe TRBD1 (5 bases). Germline assignment: CDR1 MDHEN and CDR2 SYDVKM. The V end was cut by 1 base, the J end by 7 bases, with 10 bases between. This CDR3 region has 13 residues. The CDR3 nucleotides read TGTGCCAGCAGTTTATTTAGGGGAAGTGAAGCTTTCTTT. Translating gives CASSLFRGSEAFF. Complete variable domain (other parts from reference TRBV28 and TRBJ1-1): DVKVTQSSRYLVKRTGEKVFLECVQDMDHENMFWYRQDPGLGLRLIYFSYDVKMKEKGDIPEGYSVSREKKERFSLILESASTNQTSMYLCASSLFRGSEAFFGQGTRLTVV.

The rearrangement uses TRBV4-2 and TRBJ1-2; D call uncertain. The germline V gene has CDR1 LGHNA and CDR2 YNFKEQ. The germline V and J ends were trimmed by 3 bases and 5 bases, with 10 bases remaining between them. The CDR3 is 13 amino acids. The CDR3 here is CASSQVDTYGYTF. The CDR3 nucleotides read TGTGCCAGCAGCCAGGTTGATACATATGGCTACACCTTC.

This clone was seen just once. V gene TRBV19 combines with J gene TRBJ1-2; D is uncertain. Per the germline V gene, CDR1 is LNHDA and CDR2 is SQIVND (reference sequence). Between the trimmed V and J ends, which lost 1 base and 4 bases, there was a span of 10 bases. CDR3 length equals 14 residues. As DNA, the CDR3 is TGTGCCAGTAGTATAGGCAGTGGAGGCTATGGCTACACCTTC. It yields the protein CASSIGSGGYGYTF.